This T cell receptor beta chain was observed in a study of blood T cells in healthy people across ages. For the second PCR, which ran for about 6 to 12 cycles, a sample-barcoded 5' primer and a J-beta primer mix were used. TCRdb reprocessed the 5' RACE reads with MiXCR, giving one entry per CDR3 protein. The sample yields roughly 700,000 distinct CDR3 sequences, 20% to 25% seen once. Isolated PBMCs totaled at least 7 million in each sample. Germline V CDR1 and CDR2: SQVTM, ANQGSEA. The CDR3 is 14 residues long. V lost 3 bases and J lost 8; bases outside the gene matches: 7. This clonotype was recorded many times. These data were also filed under a second study, of T cells of mothers and their children.

V usage is TRBV29-1 and J usage is TRBJ2-1; TRBD2 matches 10 bases. The clonotype was recovered from a boy aged 5-17 years in good health. The sequenced sample consisted of blood. The CDR3 loop is CSVDPSGSNYEQFF. In DNA, the CDR3 is TGCAGCGTTGACCCTAGCGGGAGTAATTATGAGCAGTTCTTC.